Presented here are 29 T cell receptor beta chains from one specimen sequenced in a study of T cells in Graves' hyperthyroidism and ophthalmopathy. The investigators amplified TCR beta CDR3 regions from RNA transcripts. Researchers ran a first-round RT-PCR on the TCR CDR3 using the HTBI primer set. MiXCR, applied by TCRdb to the multiplex PCR reads, yields one record per CDR3 protein. The repertoire includes more than 300,000 distinct CDR3 sequences, about 18% of them detected once, and more than 30% sits in the top ten. Input material: blood. The receptor set was obtained from a woman in her 30s with Graves' hyperthyroidism that later progressed to Graves' ophthalmopathy.

The sample holds many counts of this clonotype. The genes are TRBV28 and TRBJ1-4, with TRBD1 as a possible D gene (6 bases). The CDR3 consists of 15 residues. V shed 5 bases and J shed 10 bases, with 20 bases lying between them. CDR1 and CDR2 from the germline V gene are MDHEN and SYDVKM. Written as DNA, the CDR3 is TGTGCCAGCAGTCCACTGGGGGTGGGGGCAGTAAAACTGTTTTTT. It encodes CASSPLGVGAVKLFF.

This clonotype was seen at least ten times. The chain carries TRBV5-1 and TRBJ1-3, with D hard to call. The germline CDR1 and CDR2 sequences are SGHRS and YFSETQ. The CDR3 is 14 amino acids. Trimming cost V 2 bases and J 2 bases, with 8 bases left between them. The CDR3, as DNA: TGCGCCAGCAGCTTTGGCAGTCCTGGAAACACCATATATTTT. Translated, it gives CASSFGSPGNTIYF.

This clonotype came up a few times. This chain uses TRBV19 with TRBJ2-1; D unresolved. This CDR3 is 14 amino acids long. V lost 1 base to trimming and J lost 5 bases, with 9 bases between them. Per germline, CDR1 LNHDA and CDR2 SQIVND (reference sequence). The CDR3 sequence is CASSIAELDNEQFF. In nucleotides, the CDR3 is TGTGCCAGTAGTATAGCCGAGCTAGACAATGAGCAGTTCTTC.

Turning to this clonotype: It may be a read error: a sequence one base away is much more abundant. CDR3: CAWSVLPQGTQYF. The CDR3 region has the DNA TGTGCCTGGAGTGTTCTGCCTCAAGGGACCCAGTACTTC. The chain uses TRBV30 and TRBJ2-5; no definite D call. The CDR3 has 13 amino acids. CDR1 is GTSNPN and CDR2 is SVGIG in the germline V gene (reference sequence).

This clonotype was recorded at least ten times. The chain joins TRBV7-6 to TRBJ2-5; 7 bases agree with TRBD1. The ends lost 1 base at V and 5 bases at J; junction bases unmatched: 7. The length of the CDR3 is 15 residues. CDR1 SGHVS and CDR2 FNYEAQ come from the germline V gene. DNA of the CDR3: TGTGCCAGCAGCTTAGTGATAGGGGGCTGGGAGACCCAGTACTTC. It encodes CASSLVIGGWETQYF.

The chain joins TRBV28 to TRBJ2-3; D unclear. Trimming took 4 bases from V and 1 from J, leaving 18 bases between them. The CDR3 spans 17 residues. CDR1 and CDR2 from the germline V gene are MDHEN and SYDVKM. The CDR3 coding sequence is TGTGCCAGCAGTTCAGTTCGGGCCTCGGCGGGCACAGATACGCAGTATTTT. It specifies CASSSVRASAGTDTQYF. The entire variable domain, with the rest obtained from reference TRBV28 and TRBJ2-3, is as follows: DVKVTQSSRYLVKRTGEKVFLECVQDMDHENMFWYRQDPGLGLRLIYFSYDVKMKEKGDIPEGYSVSREKKERFSLILESASTNQTSMYLCASSSVRASAGTDTQYFGPGTRLTVL.

In this sample, this clonotype turned up many times. The V gene is TRBV24-1, the J gene TRBJ2-7; 8 bases are shared with TRBD1. V lost 7 bases to trimming and J lost 0 bases; unmatched junction nucleotides: 7. The length of the CDR3 is 15 residues. Per the germline V gene, CDR1 is KGHDR and CDR2 is SFDVKD. CDR3 loop: CATRTGQVISYEQYF. Written as DNA, the CDR3 is TGTGCCACCAGAACGGGACAGGTAATCTCCTACGAGCAGTACTTC.

The chain uses TRBV12-3 or TRBV12-4 and TRBJ2-7; D is perhaps TRBD2 (6 bases). The CDR3 spans 13 residues. The V and J ends lost 1 base and 6 bases respectively, with 10 bases between them. CDR3 nucleotide sequence: TGTGCCAGCAGTTTAGGGGGACTCCTCGAGCAGTACGTC. Residues: CASSLGGLLEQYV.

This clonotype has at least ten counts. The V call is TRBV2, the J call TRBJ2-3; 7 bases fit TRBD1. The CDR3 totals 13 residues. Germline loops: CDR1 SNHLY, CDR2 FYNNEI. The trim removed 4 bases at V and 6 bases at J, leaving 4 bases unmatched. Written as DNA, the CDR3 is TGTGCCAGCAGTGCGGACAGGCGGGATACGCAGTATTTT. Encoded protein: CASSADRRDTQYF.

This clonotype occurred many times. This chain links TRBV6-1 with TRBJ1-5, with no clear D. There are 13 residues in the CDR3. Germline lookup yields CDR1 MNHNS and CDR2 SASEGT. V was trimmed by 5 bases and J by 1 base, leaving 6 bases between them. Here the CDR3 reads CASSWLSNQPQHF. Here the CDR3 DNA reads TGTGCCAGCAGTTGGTTGAGCAATCAGCCCCAGCATTTT.

This clonotype appeared a few times. A much larger clone lies one base from this, so it may be a read error. The genes are TRBV6-5 and TRBJ1-1, with D hard to call. This CDR3 contains 13 residues. V was clipped by 4 bases and J by 1 base, with 7 bases between them. The V gene's germline CDR1 is MNHEY and CDR2 SVGAGI. The CDR3 loop is CASSWPGNTEAFF. CDR3 sequence (DNA): TGTGCCAGCAGTTGGCCAGGGAACACTGAAGCTTTCTTT.

This clonotype was seen only a few times. The CDR3 DNA reads TGTGCCTGGAGTGGGGGTCACCGGGACAGGGGAACCAATTCACCCCTCCACTTT. This translates into CAWSGGHRDRGTNSPLHF. The chain joins TRBV30 to TRBJ1-6; 10 bases align to TRBD1. Trimming removed 1 base from V and 7 bases from J; junction bases left unmatched: 13. Germline V gives CDR1 GTSNPN, CDR2 SVGIG (reference sequence). This CDR3 has 18 residues.

This clonotype has a count of ten or more. The chain couples TRBV9 to TRBJ2-4, with TRBD1 identical over 8 bases. Per the germline V gene, CDR1 is SGDLS and CDR2 is YYNGEE. The length of the CDR3 is 16 residues. Trimming cost V 1 base and J 5 bases; bases outside gene matches: 8. The CDR3 loop reads CASSVSEGTGENIQYF. The CDR3 nucleotides read TGTGCCAGCAGCGTAAGCGAAGGGACAGGTGAAAACATTCAGTACTTC.

This clonotype has only a few counts. V gene TRBV29-1 combines with J gene TRBJ1-2; D remains ambiguous. The CDR3 has 11 residues. The V and J ends lost 4 bases and 0 bases respectively, with 3 bases between them. In germline, CDR1 is SQVTM, CDR2 ANQGSEA. The CDR3 coding sequence is TGCAGCGTTGGGGCTAACTATGGCTACACCTTC. It translates to CSVGANYGYTF. Combining the CDR3 with reference TRBV29-1 and TRBJ1-2 gives the whole variable domain SAVISQKPSRDICQRGTSLTIQCQVDSQVTMMFWYRQQPGQSLTLIATANQGSEATYESGFVIDKFPISRPNLTFSTLTVSNMSPEDSSIYLCSVGANYGYTFGSGTRLTVV.

The chain combines TRBV19 with TRBJ1-5; D not certain. The V end was cut by 1 base, the J end by 0 bases, with 7 bases between. The CDR3 is made up of 15 amino acids. The germline V gene encodes CDR1 LNHDA and CDR2 SQIVND (reference sequence). CDR3 region: CASSIARFSNQPQHF. DNA for the CDR3: TGTGCCAGTAGTATAGCCAGGTTTAGCAATCAGCCCCAGCATTTT.

The chain carries TRBV6-1 and TRBJ1-3; D is uncertain. The CDR3 is made up of 18 amino acids. From germline, CDR1 is MNHNS and CDR2 SASEGT. V was trimmed by 6 bases and J by 0 bases, leaving 21 bases between them. Here the CDR3 reads CASSDSRVLVHSGNTIYF. The CDR3 DNA reads as TGTGCCAGCAGCGATAGCCGCGTTCTTGTCCACTCTGGAAACACCATATATTTT.

This clonotype was counted a few times. The chain recombines TRBV10-2 with TRBJ2-1; D gene unclear. There are 15 residues in the CDR3. Germline loops: CDR1 WSHSY, CDR2 SAAADI. V dropped 8 bases and J dropped 0 bases, with 14 bases sitting between them. CDR3 loop: CASVVGGSSYNEQFF. In DNA form, the CDR3 reads TGCGCCAGCGTGGTCGGCGGAAGCTCCTACAATGAGCAGTTCTTC.

This clonotype was seen repeatedly, ten times or more. The chain links TRBV6-1 to TRBJ2-5; D call uncertain. In germline, CDR1 is MNHNS, CDR2 SASEGT. Trimming stripped 0 bases from V and 4 bases from J, with 6 bases between. This CDR3 comprises 13 residues. DNA for the CDR3: TGTGCCAGCAGTGAAGCGCTTCGAGAGACCCAGTACTTC. This gives the protein CASSEALRETQYF.

This clonotype has a count of ten or more. This sequence joins TRBV20-1 and TRBJ2-7; the D is unclear. In germline, CDR1 is DFQATT, CDR2 SNEGSKA (reference sequence). The CDR3 spans 11 residues. Trimming cost V 6 bases and J 4 bases, with 10 bases left between them. The CDR3 region is CSALLGYEQYF. The CDR3 coding sequence is TGCAGTGCCCTGTTGGGTTACGAGCAGTACTTC.

This clonotype was picked up many times. The CDR3 spells CSAISRDTDTQYF. The CDR3 bases are TGCAGTGCTATCTCCAGGGACACAGATACGCAGTATTTT. The chain recombines TRBV20-1 with TRBJ2-3, with D tentatively TRBD1 (5 bases). V lost 4 bases to trimming and J lost 2 bases, with 10 bases between them. Germline-derived CDR1 and CDR2 are DFQATT and SNEGSKA (reference sequence). There are 13 residues in the CDR3.

This chain connects TRBV30 to TRBJ2-5; TRBD1 aligns across 8 bases. V dropped 4 bases and J dropped 2; count of bases not matched to a gene: 9. Germline CDR1 and CDR2: GTSNPN and SVGIG (reference sequence). The CDR3 sequence is 15 residues long. CDR3 bases: TGTGCCTGGATCCCCCGGACAGGGTGGCAAGAGACCCAGTACTTC. Translation gives CAWIPRTGWQETQYF.

V and J are TRBV19 and TRBJ2-2; 8 bases map to TRBD1. The CDR3 is made up of 16 amino acids. In germline, CDR1 is LNHDA, CDR2 SQIVND (reference sequence). The V segment lost 6 bases and the J segment 1 base; nucleotides outside the gene matches: 7. CDR3 DNA sequence: TGTGCCAGTAGAACTAAGGACAGGGAGAACACCGGGGAGCTGTTTTTT. Its translation: CASRTKDRENTGELFF.

On this clonotype itself: One end of the junction does not line up with germline, which may come from a read error. The J gene is TRBJ2-1, the V gene TRBV12-3 or TRBV12-4; 7 bases are shared with TRBD2. The CDR3 has 16 amino acids. The CDR3 coding sequence is TGTGCCACCAGTACTGGGGCAGCGGGAAGCTACAATGAGCAGTTCTTC. Its translation: CATSTGAAGSYNEQFF.

The chain has TRBV5-4 and TRBJ2-1; no reliable D call. This CDR3 is 15 amino acids long. Trimming removed 4 bases from V and 0 bases from J, with 11 bases in between. From germline, CDR1 is SGHNT and CDR2 YYREEE (reference sequence). In DNA, the CDR3 is TGTGCCAGCAGCCGGGCGGATTCCTCCTACAATGAGCAGTTCTTC. Protein product: CASSRADSSYNEQFF.

The chain recombines TRBV30 with TRBJ2-7, with 10 bases identical to TRBD2. J gave up 4 bases and V 1 base, and 1 base lay outside the gene matches. CDR1 and CDR2 from the germline V gene are GTSNPN and SVGIG (reference sequence). This CDR3 region has 13 residues. The CDR3 reads CAWSGTSGYEQYF. Here the CDR3 DNA reads TGTGCCTGGAGTGGGACTAGCGGATACGAGCAGTACTTC. The whole variable domain, filled in from reference TRBV30 and TRBJ2-7, reads SQTIHQWPATLVQPVGSPLSLECTVEGTSNPNLYWYRQAAGRGLQLLFYSVGIGQISSEVPQNLSASRPQDRQFILSSKKLLLSDSGFYLCAWSGTSGYEQYFGPGTRLTVT.

In this sample, this clonotype turned up many times. V and J are TRBV4-1 and TRBJ1-2; D unclear. V dropped 1 base and J dropped 4 bases, with 13 bases sitting between them. Germline V CDR1 and CDR2: MGHRA, YSYEKL. The CDR3 covers 15 residues. CDR3 in amino acids: CASSQGGGISYGYTF. Here the CDR3 DNA reads TGCGCCAGCAGCCAAGGTGGAGGGATTAGCTATGGCTACACCTTC.

This clonotype occurred many times. The J gene is TRBJ2-1, the V gene TRBV27, with a weak D call TRBD1 (5 bases). The CDR3 is made up of 15 amino acids. Trimming took off 3 bases at V and 2 bases at J, with 11 bases between the two ends. The germline CDR1 and CDR2 sequences are MNHEY and SMNVEV (reference sequence). CDR3 sequence: CASSLTRATYNEQFF. The DNA for the CDR3 is TGTGCCAGCAGTTTGACCAGGGCCACCTACAATGAGCAGTTCTTC.

The gene calls are TRBV20-1 and TRBJ2-5, with 8 bases aligning to TRBD2. The length of the CDR3 is 12 residues. From germline, CDR1 is DFQATT and CDR2 SNEGSKA (reference sequence). Trimming removed 6 bases from V and 6 bases from J; junction bases left unmatched: 6. CDR3 protein: CSASGGVKTQYF. DNA of the CDR3: TGCAGTGCATCGGGGGGGGTGAAGACCCAGTACTTC.

The chain joins TRBV4-1 to TRBJ1-4; tentative D call: TRBD1 (5 bases). The CDR3 is 17 amino acids. Trimming cost V 2 bases and J 5 bases, with 18 bases left between them. Germline V CDR1 and CDR2: MGHRA, YSYEKL. CDR3 bases: TGCGCCAGCAGCCAAACCCAGGGCCTCGGGGGGAATGAAAAACTGTTTTTT. Encoded protein: CASSQTQGLGGNEKLFF.